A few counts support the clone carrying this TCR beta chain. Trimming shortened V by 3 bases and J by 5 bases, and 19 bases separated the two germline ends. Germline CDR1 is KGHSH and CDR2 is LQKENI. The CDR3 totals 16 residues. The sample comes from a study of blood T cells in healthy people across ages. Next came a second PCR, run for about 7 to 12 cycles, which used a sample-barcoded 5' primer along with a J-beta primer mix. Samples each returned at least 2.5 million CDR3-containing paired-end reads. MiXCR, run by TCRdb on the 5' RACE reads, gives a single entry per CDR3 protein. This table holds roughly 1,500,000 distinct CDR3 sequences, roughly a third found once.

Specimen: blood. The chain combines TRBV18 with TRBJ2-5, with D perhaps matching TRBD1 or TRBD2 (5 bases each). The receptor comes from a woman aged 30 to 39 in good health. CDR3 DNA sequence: TGTGCCAGCTCACCGGGGACCCACGGAGGACTGGAGACCCAGTACTTC. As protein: CASSPGTHGGLETQYF. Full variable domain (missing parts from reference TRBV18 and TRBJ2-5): NAGVMQNPRHLVRRRGQEARLRCSPMKGHSHVYWYRQLPEEGLKFMVYLQKENIIDESGMPKERFSAEFPKEGPSILRIQQVVRGDSAAYFCASSPGTHGGLETQYFGPGTRLLVL.